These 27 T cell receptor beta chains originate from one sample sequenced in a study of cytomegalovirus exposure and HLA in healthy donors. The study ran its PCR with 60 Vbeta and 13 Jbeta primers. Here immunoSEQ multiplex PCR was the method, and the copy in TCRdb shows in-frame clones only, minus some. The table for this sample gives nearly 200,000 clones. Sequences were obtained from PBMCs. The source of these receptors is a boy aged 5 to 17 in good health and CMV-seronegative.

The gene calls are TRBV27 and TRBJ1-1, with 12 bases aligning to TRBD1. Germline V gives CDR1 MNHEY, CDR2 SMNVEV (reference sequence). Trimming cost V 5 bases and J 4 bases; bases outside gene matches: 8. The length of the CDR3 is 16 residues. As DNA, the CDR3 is TGTGCCAGCAGTAAACATTGGGACAGGGGGCGCACTGAAGCTTTCTTT. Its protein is CASSKHWDRGRTEAFF.

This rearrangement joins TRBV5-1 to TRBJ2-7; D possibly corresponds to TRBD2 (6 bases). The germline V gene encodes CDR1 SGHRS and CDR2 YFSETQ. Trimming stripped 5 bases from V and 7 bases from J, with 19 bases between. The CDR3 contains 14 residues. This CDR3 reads CASSLSYGGWEQYF. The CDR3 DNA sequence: TGCGCCAGCAGTTTATCCTACGGGGGTTGGGAGCAGTACTTC.

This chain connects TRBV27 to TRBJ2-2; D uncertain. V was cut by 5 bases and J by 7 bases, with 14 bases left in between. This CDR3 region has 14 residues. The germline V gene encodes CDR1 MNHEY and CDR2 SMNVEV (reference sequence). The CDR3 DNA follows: TGTGCCAGCAGTCCCTACGCGGTTGGCGGGGAGCTGTTTTTT. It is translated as CASSPYAVGGELFF.

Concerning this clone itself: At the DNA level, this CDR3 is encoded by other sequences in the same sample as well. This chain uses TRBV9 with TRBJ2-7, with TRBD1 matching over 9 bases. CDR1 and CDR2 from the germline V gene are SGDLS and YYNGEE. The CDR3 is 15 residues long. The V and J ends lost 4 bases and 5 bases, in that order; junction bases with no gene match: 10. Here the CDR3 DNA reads TGTGCCAGCAGCCGAAAGACAGGGGGATACGACGAGCAGTACTTC. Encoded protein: CASSRKTGGYDEQYF.

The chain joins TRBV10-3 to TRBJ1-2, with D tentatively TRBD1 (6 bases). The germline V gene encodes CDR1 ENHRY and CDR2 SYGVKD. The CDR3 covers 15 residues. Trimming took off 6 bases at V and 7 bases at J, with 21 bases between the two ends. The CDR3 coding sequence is TGTGCCATCAGACAGGGTCTGGGGGATTTTAGTGGCTACACCTTC. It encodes CAIRQGLGDFSGYTF.

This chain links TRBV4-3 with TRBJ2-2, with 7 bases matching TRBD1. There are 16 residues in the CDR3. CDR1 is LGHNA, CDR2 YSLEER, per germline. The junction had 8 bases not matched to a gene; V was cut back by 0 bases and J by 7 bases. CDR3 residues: CASSQEPGQVNGELFF. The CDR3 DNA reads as TGCGCCAGCAGCCAAGAGCCCGGACAGGTCAACGGGGAGCTGTTTTTT.

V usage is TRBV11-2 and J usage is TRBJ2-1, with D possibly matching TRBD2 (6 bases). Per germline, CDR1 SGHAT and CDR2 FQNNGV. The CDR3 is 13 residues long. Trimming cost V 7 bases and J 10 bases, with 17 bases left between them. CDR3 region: CASTSGLRGEQFF. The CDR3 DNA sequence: TGTGCCAGCACCTCGGGACTCCGAGGGGAGCAGTTCTTC.

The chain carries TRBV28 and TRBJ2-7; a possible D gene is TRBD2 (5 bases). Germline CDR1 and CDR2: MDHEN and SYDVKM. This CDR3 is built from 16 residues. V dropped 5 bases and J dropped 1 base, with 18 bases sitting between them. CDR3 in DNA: TGTGCCAGCAGTCCCTCGGTTGGGAGACAATCCTACGAGCAGTACTTC. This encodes CASSPSVGRQSYEQYF.

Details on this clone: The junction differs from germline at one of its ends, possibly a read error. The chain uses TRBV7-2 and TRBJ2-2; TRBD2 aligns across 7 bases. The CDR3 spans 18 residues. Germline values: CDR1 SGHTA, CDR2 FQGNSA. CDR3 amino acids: CAISTLGGLAVSTGELFF. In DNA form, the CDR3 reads TGTGCCATCAGCACTCTCGGTGGCCTAGCGGTATCCACCGGGGAGCTGTTTTTT.

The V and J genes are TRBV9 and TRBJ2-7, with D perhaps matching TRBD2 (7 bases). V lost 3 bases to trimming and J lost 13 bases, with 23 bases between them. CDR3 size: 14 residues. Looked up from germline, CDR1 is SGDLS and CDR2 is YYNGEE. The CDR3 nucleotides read TGTGCCAGCAGCGCCGCTAACGACGGGGGGCCTTATTACTTC. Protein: CASSAANDGGPYYF.

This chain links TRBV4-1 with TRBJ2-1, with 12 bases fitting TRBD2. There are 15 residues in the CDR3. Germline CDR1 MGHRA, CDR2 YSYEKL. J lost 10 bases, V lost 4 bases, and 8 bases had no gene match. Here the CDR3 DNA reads TGCGCCAGCAGCCCTATTCTAGCGGGGGGGCTCGAGCAGTTCTTC. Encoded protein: CASSPILAGGLEQFF.

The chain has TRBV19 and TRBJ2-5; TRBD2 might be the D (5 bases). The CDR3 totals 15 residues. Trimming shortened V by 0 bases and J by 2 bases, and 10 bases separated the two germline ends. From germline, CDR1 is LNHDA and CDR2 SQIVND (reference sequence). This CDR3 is CASSIDQTTQETQYF. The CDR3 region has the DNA TGTGCCAGTAGTATAGATCAGACTACTCAAGAGACCCAGTACTTC. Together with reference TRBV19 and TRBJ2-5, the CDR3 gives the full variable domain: DGGITQSPKYLFRKEGQNVTLSCEQNLNHDAMYWYRQDPGQGLRLIYYSQIVNDFQKGDIAEGYSVSREKKESFPLTVTSAQKNPTAFYLCASSIDQTTQETQYFGPGTRLLVL.

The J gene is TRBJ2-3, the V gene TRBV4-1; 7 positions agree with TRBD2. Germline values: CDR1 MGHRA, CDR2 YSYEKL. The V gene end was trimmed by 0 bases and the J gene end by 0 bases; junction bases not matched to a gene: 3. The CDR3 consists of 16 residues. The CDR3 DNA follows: TGCGCCAGCAGCCAAGAAACCGGGGGGAGCACAGATACGCAGTATTTT. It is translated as CASSQETGGSTDTQYF.

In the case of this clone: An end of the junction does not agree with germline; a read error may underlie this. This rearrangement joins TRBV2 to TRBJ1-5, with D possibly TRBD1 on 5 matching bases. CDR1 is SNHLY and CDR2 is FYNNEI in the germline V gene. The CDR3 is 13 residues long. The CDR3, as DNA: TGTGCCAGCAGCGGAGACAGAAATCAGCCCCGGCATTTT. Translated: CASSGDRNQPRHF.

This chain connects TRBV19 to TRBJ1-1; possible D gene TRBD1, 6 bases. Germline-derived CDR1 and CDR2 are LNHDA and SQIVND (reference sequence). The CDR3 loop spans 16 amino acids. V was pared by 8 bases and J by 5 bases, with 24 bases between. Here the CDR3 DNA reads TGTGCCAGTGGTACCCCCTATCGGGGGGCGAGGACTGAAGCTTTCTTT. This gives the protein CASGTPYRGARTEAFF.

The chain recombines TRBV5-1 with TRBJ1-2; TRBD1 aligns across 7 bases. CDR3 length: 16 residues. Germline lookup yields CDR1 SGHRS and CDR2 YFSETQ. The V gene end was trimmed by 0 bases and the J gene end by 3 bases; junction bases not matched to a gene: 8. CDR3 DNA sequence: TGCGCCAGCAGCTTGGGAGGGGGCCCGTTTTACTATGGCTACACCTTC. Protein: CASSLGGGPFYYGYTF.

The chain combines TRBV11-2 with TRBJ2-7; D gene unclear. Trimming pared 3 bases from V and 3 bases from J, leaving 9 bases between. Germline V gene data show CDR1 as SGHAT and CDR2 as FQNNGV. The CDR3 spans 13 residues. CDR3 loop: CASSLLRYYEQYF. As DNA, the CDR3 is TGTGCCAGCAGCTTGTTGCGGTACTACGAGCAGTACTTC.

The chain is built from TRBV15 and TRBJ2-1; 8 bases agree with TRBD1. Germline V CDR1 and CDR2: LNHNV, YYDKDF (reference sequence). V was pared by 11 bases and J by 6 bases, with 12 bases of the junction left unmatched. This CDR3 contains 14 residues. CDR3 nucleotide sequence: TGTGCCGGGCCGACAGGGGACCTGCGCAATGAGCAGTTCTTC. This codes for CAGPTGDLRNEQFF.

CDR3 DNA: TGCGCCAGCAGCCTTGGACCCCAGGGAGGCGGAGGCTATGGCTACACCTTC. This translates into CASSLGPQGGGGYGYTF. V and J are TRBV5-1 and TRBJ1-2; tentatively, D is TRBD1 (5 bases). Trimming removed 4 bases from V and 4 bases from J, with 23 bases in between. Germline CDR1 and CDR2: SGHRS and YFSETQ. CDR3 length: 17 amino acids.

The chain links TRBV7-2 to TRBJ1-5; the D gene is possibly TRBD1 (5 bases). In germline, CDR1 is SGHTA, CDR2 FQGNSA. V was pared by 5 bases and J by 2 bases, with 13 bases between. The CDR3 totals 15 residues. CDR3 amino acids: CASSLSAGGNQPQHF. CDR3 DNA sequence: TGTGCCAGCAGCCTCTCGGCGGGGGGCAATCAGCCCCAGCATTTT.

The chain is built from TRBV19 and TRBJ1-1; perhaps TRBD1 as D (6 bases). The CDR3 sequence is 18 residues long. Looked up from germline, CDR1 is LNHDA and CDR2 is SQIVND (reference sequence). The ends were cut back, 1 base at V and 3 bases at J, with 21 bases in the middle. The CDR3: CASSIGRGTGIMYTEAFF. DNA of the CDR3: TGTGCCAGTAGTATAGGACGGGGAACAGGGATCATGTACACTGAAGCTTTCTTT.

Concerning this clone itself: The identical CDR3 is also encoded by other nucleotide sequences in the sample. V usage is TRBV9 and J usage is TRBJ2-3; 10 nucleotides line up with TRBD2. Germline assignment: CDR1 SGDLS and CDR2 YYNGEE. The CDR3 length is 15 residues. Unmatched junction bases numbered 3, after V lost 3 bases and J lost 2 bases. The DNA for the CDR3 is TGTGCCAGCAGCGCCCTAGCGGGGGACACAGATACGCAGTATTTT. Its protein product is CASSALAGDTDTQYF.

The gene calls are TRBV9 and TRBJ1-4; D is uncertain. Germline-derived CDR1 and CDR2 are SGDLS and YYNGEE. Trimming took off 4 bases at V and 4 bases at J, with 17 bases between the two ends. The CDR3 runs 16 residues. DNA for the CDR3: TGTGCCAGCAGCCCACCATGGAGTGGAAGTAATGAAAAACTGTTTTTT. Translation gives CASSPPWSGSNEKLFF.

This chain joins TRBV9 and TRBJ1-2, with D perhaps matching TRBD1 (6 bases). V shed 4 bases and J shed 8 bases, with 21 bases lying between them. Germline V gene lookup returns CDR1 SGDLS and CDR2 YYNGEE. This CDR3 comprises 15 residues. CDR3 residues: CASSSGDLYVRGYTF. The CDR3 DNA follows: TGTGCCAGCAGCTCAGGGGACCTCTATGTTCGGGGCTACACCTTC.

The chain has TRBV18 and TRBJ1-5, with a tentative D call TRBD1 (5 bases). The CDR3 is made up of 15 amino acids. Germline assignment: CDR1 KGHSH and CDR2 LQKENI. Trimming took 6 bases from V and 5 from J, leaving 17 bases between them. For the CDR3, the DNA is TGTGCCAGCTCTCGGGAGAGGACACCCCATCAGCCCCAGCATTTT. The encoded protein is CASSRERTPHQPQHF.

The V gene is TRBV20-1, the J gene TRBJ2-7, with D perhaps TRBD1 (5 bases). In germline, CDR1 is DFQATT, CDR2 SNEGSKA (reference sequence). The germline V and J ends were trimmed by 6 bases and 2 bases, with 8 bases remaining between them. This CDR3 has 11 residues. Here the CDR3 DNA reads TGCAGTGCAGCGACAGCCTACGAGCAGTACTTC. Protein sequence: CSAATAYEQYF.

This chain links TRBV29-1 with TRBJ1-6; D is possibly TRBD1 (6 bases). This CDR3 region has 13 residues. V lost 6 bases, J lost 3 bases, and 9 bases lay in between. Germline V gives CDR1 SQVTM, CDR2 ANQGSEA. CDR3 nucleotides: TGCAGCGTGGGACATGACTATAATTCACCCCTCCACTTT. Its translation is CSVGHDYNSPLHF.